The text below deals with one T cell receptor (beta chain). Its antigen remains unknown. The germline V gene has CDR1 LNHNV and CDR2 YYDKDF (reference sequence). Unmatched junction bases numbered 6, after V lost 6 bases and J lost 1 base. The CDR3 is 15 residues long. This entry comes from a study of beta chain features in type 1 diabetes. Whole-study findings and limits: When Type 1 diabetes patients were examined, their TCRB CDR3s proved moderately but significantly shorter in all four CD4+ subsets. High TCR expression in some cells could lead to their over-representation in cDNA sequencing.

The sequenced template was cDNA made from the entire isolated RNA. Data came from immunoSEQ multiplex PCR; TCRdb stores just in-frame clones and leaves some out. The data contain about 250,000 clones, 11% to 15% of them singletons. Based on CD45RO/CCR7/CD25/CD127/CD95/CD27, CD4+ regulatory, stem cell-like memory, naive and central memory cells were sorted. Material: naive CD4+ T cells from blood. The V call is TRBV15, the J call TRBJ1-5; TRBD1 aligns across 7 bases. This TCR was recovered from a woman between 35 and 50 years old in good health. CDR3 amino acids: CATSVDRDSNQPQHF. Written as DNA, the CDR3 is TGTGCCACCAGTGTAGACAGGGACAGCAATCAGCCCCAGCATTTT.